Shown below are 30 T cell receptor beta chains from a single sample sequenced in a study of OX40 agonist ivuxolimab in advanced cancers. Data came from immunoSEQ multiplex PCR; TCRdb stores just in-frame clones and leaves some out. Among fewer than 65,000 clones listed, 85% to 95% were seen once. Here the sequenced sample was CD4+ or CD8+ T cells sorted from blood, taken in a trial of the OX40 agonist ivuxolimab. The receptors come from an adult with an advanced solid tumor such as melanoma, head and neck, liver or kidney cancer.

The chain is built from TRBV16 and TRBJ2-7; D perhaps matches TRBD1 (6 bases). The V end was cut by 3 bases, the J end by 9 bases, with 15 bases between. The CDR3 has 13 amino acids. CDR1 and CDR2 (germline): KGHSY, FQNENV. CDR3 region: CASSQSSGVGQYF. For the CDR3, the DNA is TGTGCCAGCAGCCAGAGTTCAGGGGTCGGGCAGTACTTC.

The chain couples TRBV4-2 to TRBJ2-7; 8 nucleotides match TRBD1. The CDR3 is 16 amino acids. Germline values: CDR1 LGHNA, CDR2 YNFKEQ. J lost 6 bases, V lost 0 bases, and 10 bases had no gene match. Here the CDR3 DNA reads TGTGCCAGCAGCCAAGATCAGGCAGGGGGCGAGGTCGAGCAGTACTTC. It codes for CASSQDQAGGEVEQYF.

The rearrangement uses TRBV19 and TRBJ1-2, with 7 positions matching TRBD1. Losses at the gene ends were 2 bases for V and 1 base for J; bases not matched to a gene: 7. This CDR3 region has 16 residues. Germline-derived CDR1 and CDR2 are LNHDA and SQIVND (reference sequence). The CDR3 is CASSITVWDSNYGYTF. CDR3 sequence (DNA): TGTGCCAGTAGTATAACTGTCTGGGACAGTAACTATGGCTACACCTTC.

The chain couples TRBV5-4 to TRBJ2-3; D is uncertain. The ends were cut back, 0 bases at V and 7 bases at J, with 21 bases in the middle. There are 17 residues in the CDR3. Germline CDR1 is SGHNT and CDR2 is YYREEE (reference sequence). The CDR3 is CASSLDRATGPLNTQYF. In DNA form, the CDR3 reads TGTGCCAGCAGCTTGGATCGGGCTACCGGCCCCCTTAATACGCAGTATTTT.

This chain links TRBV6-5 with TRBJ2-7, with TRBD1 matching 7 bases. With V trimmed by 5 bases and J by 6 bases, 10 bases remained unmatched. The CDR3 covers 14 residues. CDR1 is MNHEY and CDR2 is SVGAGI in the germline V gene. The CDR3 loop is CASSPQTGFAEQYF. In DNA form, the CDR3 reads TGTGCCAGCAGTCCCCAGACAGGGTTTGCCGAGCAGTACTTC.

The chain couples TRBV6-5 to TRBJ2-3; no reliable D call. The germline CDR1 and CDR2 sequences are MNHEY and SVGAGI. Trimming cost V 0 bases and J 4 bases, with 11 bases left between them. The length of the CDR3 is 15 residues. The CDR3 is CASSYSSRMADTQYF. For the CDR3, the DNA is TGTGCCAGCAGTTACTCTTCCAGGATGGCAGATACGCAGTATTTT.

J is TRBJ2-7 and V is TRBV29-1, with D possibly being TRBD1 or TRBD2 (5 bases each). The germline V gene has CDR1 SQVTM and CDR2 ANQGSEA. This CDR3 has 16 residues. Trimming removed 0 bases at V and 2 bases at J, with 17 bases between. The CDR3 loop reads CSVEDEGTPGTYEQYF. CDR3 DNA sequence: TGCAGCGTTGAAGATGAGGGGACCCCCGGAACCTACGAGCAGTACTTC.

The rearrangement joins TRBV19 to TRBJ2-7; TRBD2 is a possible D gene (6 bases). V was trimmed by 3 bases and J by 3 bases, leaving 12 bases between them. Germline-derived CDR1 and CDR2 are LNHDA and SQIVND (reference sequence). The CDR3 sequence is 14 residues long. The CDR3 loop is CASSIGTVFYEQYF. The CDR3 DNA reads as TGTGCCAGTAGTATCGGGACTGTTTTCTACGAGCAGTACTTC.

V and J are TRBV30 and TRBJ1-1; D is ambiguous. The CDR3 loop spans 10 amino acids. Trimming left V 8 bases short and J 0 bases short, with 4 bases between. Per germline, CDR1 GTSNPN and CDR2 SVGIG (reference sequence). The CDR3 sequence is CAGVNTEAFF. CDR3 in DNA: TGTGCCGGGGTGAACACTGAAGCTTTCTTT.

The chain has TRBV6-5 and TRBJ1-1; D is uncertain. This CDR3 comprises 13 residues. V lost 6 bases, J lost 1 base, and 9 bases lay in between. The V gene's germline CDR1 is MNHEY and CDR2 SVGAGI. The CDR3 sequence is CASRTGGNTEAFF. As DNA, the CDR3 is TGTGCCAGCAGAACGGGAGGGAACACTGAAGCTTTCTTT.

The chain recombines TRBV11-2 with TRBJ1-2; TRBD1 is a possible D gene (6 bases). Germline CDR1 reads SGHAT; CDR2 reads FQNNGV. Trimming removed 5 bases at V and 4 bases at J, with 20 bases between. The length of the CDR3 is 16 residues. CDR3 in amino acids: CASSPTRGGGIYGYTF. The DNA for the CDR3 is TGTGCCAGCAGCCCAACTAGGGGGGGCGGAATCTATGGCTACACCTTC. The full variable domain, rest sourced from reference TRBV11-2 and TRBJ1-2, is EAGVAQSPRYKIIEKRQSVAFWCNPISGHATLYWYQQILGQGPKLLIQFQNNGVVDDSQLPKDRFSAERLKGVDSTLKIQPAKLEDSAVYLCASSPTRGGGIYGYTFGSGTRLTVV.

CDR3 nucleotide sequence: TGTGCCAGCAGCCCCGGCGCGCGCCGCACAGATACGCAGTATTTT. Its protein is CASSPGARRTDTQYF. V gene TRBV7-3 combines with J gene TRBJ2-3; D is undetermined. Germline lookup yields CDR1 SGHTA and CDR2 FQGTGA. CDR3 length equals 15 residues. Trimming cost V 5 bases and J 1 base, with 13 bases left between them. Using reference TRBV7-3 and TRBJ2-3 for the parts outside the CDR3, the full variable domain is GAGVSQTPSNKVTEKGKYVELRCDPISGHTALYWYRQSLGQGPEFLIYFQGTGAADDSGLPNDRFFAVRPEGSVSTLKIQRTERGDSAVYLCASSPGARRTDTQYFGPGTRLTVL.

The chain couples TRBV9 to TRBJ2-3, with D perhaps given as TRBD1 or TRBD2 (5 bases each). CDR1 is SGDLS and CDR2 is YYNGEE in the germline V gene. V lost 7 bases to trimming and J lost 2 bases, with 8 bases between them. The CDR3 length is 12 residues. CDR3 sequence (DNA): TGTGCCAGCGGGGGTATCACAGATACGCAGTATTTT. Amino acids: CASGGITDTQYF.

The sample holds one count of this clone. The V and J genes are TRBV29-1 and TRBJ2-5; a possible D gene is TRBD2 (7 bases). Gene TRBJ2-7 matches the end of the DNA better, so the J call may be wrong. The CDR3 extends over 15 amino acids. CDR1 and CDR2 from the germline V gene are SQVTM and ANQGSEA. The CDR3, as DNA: TGCAGCGTTGAAATTTTTAGGGGAGGGGGCTACGAGCAGTACTTC. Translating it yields CSVEIFRGGGYEQYF.

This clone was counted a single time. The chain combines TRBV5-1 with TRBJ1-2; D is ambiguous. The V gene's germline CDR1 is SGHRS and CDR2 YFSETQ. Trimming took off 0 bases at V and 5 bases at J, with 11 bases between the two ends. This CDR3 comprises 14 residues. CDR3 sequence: CASSLGTAGYGYTF. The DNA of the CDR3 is TGCGCCAGCAGCTTGGGCACGGCCGGGTATGGCTACACCTTC.

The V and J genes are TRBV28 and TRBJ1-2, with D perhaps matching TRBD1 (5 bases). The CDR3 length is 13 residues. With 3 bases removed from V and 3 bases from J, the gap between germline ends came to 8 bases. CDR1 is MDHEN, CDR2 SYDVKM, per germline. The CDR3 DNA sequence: TGTGCCAGCAGTTTTGGCAGGGACTATGGCTACACCTTC. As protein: CASSFGRDYGYTF.

The CDR3 here is CASSSGHLNQPQHF. The CDR3 region has the DNA TGTGCCAGCAGCTCGGGACACCTCAATCAGCCCCAGCATTTT. This sequence joins TRBV5-6 and TRBJ1-5; possibly TRBD1 for D (6 bases). Germline V CDR1 and CDR2: SGHDT, YYEEEE. The CDR3 is 14 amino acids. V gave up 3 bases and J gave up 3 bases, with 10 bases separating them. Based on the CDR3 plus reference TRBV5-6 and TRBJ1-5, the full variable domain is DAGVTQSPTHLIKTRGQQVTLRCSPKSGHDTVSWYQQALGQGPQFIFQYYEEEERQRGNFPDRFSGHQFPNYSSELNVNALLLGDSALYLCASSSGHLNQPQHFGDGTRLSIL.

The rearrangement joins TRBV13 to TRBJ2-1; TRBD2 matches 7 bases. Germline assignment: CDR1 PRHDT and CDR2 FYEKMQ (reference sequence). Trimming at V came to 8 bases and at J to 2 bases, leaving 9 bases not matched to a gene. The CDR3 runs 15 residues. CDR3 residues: CASEPRERPYNEQFF. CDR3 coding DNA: TGTGCCAGCGAACCGCGGGAGAGGCCCTACAATGAGCAGTTCTTC.

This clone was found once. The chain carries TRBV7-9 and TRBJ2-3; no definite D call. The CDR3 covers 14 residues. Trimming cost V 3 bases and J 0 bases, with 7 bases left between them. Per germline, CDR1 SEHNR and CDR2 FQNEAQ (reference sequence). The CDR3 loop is CASSFFSSTDTQYF. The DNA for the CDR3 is TGTGCCAGCAGCTTTTTCAGCAGCACAGATACGCAGTATTTT. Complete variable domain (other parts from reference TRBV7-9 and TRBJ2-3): DTGVSQNPRHKITKRGQNVTFRCDPISEHNRLYWYRQTLGQGPEFLTYFQNEAQLEKSRLLSDRFSAERPKGSFSTLEIQRTEQGDSAMYLCASSFFSSTDTQYFGPGTRLTVL.

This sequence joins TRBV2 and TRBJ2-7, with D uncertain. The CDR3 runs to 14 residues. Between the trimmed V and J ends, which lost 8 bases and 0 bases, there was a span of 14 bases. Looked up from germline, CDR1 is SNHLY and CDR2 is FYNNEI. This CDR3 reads CASERVYLSYEQYF. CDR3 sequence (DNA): TGTGCCAGCGAAAGAGTCTACCTCTCCTACGAGCAGTACTTC.

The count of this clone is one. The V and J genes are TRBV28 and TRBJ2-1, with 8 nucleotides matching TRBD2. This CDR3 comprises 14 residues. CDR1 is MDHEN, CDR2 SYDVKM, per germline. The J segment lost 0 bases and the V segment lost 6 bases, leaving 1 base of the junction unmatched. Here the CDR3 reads CASRGLVSYNEQFF. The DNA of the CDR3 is TGTGCCAGCAGGGGACTAGTCTCCTACAATGAGCAGTTCTTC. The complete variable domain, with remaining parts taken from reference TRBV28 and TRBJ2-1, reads DVKVTQSSRYLVKRTGEKVFLECVQDMDHENMFWYRQDPGLGLRLIYFSYDVKMKEKGDIPEGYSVSREKKERFSLILESASTNQTSMYLCASRGLVSYNEQFFGPGTRLTVL.

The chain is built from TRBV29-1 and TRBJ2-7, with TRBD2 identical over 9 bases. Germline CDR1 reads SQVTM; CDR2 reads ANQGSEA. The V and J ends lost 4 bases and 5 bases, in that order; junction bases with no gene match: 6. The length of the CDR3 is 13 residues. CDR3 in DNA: TGCAGCGTTGGGGTTAGCGGGAGCCACGAGCAGTACTTC. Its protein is CSVGVSGSHEQYF.

CDR3 coding DNA: TGTGCCAGCAGAATCCCGGGACCCGACACAGATACGCAGTATTTT. It codes for CASRIPGPDTDTQYF. The chain recombines TRBV7-8 with TRBJ2-3, with D perhaps assigned TRBD1 or TRBD2 (5 bases each). Germline CDR1 SGHVS, CDR2 FQNEAQ. The CDR3 loop spans 15 amino acids. The germline V and J ends were trimmed by 6 bases and 2 bases, with 15 bases remaining between them.

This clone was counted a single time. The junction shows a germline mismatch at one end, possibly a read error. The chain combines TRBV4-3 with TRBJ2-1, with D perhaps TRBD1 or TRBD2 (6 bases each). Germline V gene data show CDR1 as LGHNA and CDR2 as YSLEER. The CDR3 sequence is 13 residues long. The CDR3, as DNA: TGCGCCAGCAGTACATTGGGGGGCCTTGAGCAGCTCTTC. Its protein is CASSTLGGLEQLF.

This CDR3 reads CASSQGGLSTDTQYF. The CDR3 DNA reads as TGTGCCAGCAGCCAAGGGGGGTTAAGCACAGATACGCAGTATTTT. This chain links TRBV14 with TRBJ2-3; D is tentatively TRBD1 or TRBD2 (5 bases each). The V end lost 1 base, the J end lost 0 bases, and 8 bases lay between the germline ends. Germline CDR1 is SGHDN and CDR2 is FVKESK. This CDR3 region has 15 residues.

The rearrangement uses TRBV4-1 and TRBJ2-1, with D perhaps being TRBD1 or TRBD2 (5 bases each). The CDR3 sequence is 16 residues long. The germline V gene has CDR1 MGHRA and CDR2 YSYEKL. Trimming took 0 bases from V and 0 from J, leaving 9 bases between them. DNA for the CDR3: TGCGCCAGCAGCCAAGATTCTGGGGGCTCCTACAATGAGCAGTTCTTC. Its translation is CASSQDSGGSYNEQFF.

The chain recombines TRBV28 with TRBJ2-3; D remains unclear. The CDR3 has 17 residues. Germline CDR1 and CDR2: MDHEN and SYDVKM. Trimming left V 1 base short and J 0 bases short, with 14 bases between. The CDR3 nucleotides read TGTGCCAGCAGTTTATTGATGGACGGAAGTAGCACAGATACGCAGTATTTT. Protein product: CASSLLMDGSSTDTQYF.

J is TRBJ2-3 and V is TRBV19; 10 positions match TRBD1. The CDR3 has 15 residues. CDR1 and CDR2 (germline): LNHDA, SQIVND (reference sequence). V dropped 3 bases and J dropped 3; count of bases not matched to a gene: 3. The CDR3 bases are TGTGCCAGTAGTATGGGACAGGGGATGACAGATACGCAGTATTTT. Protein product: CASSMGQGMTDTQYF. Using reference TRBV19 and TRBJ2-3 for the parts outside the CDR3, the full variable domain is DGGITQSPKYLFRKEGQNVTLSCEQNLNHDAMYWYRQDPGQGLRLIYYSQIVNDFQKGDIAEGYSVSREKKESFPLTVTSAQKNPTAFYLCASSMGQGMTDTQYFGPGTRLTVL.

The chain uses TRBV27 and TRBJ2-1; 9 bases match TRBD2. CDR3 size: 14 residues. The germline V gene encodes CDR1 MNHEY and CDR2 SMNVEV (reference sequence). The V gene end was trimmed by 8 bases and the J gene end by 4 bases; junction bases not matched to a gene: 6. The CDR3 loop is CASFSGRSYNEQFF. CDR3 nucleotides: TGTGCCAGCTTCAGCGGGAGGTCATACAATGAGCAGTTCTTC.

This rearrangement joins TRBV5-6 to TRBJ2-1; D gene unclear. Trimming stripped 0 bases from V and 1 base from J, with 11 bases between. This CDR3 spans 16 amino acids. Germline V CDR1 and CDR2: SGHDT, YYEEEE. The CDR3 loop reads CASSLVVGISYNEQFF. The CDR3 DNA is TGTGCCAGCAGCTTGGTGGTGGGGATTTCCTACAATGAGCAGTTCTTC.